This T cell receptor beta chain was identified during a study of STAT5B mutations in CD4+ large granular lymphocyte leukemia. For the study at large: Healthy donors showed HLA-associated enrichment of the CDR3 'QG' motif.

The study, taken as a whole, reports: Over 20% of private leukemic clonotypes occurred rarely in other patients' non-leukemic repertoires.

Sequencing was at survey level. This table comes from immunoSEQ multiplex PCR, and its TCRdb copy is limited to in-frame clones, with some not included. The repertoire holds around 31,000 clones, with around 74% as singletons. As to this clone: Its antigen is still unknown.

This TCR came from a human donor in good health. The sequenced sample consisted of CD4+ T cells from blood buffy coats.

DNA of the CDR3: TGTGCCATCAGGACCGGGACCGACTACACCTTC. This translates into CAIRTGTDYTF. The gene calls are TRBV10-3 and TRBJ1-2, with a weak D call TRBD1 (5 bases). Looked up from germline, CDR1 is ENHRY and CDR2 is SYGVKD. CDR3 length equals 11 residues. The germline V and J ends were trimmed by 6 bases and 10 bases, with 12 bases remaining between them.